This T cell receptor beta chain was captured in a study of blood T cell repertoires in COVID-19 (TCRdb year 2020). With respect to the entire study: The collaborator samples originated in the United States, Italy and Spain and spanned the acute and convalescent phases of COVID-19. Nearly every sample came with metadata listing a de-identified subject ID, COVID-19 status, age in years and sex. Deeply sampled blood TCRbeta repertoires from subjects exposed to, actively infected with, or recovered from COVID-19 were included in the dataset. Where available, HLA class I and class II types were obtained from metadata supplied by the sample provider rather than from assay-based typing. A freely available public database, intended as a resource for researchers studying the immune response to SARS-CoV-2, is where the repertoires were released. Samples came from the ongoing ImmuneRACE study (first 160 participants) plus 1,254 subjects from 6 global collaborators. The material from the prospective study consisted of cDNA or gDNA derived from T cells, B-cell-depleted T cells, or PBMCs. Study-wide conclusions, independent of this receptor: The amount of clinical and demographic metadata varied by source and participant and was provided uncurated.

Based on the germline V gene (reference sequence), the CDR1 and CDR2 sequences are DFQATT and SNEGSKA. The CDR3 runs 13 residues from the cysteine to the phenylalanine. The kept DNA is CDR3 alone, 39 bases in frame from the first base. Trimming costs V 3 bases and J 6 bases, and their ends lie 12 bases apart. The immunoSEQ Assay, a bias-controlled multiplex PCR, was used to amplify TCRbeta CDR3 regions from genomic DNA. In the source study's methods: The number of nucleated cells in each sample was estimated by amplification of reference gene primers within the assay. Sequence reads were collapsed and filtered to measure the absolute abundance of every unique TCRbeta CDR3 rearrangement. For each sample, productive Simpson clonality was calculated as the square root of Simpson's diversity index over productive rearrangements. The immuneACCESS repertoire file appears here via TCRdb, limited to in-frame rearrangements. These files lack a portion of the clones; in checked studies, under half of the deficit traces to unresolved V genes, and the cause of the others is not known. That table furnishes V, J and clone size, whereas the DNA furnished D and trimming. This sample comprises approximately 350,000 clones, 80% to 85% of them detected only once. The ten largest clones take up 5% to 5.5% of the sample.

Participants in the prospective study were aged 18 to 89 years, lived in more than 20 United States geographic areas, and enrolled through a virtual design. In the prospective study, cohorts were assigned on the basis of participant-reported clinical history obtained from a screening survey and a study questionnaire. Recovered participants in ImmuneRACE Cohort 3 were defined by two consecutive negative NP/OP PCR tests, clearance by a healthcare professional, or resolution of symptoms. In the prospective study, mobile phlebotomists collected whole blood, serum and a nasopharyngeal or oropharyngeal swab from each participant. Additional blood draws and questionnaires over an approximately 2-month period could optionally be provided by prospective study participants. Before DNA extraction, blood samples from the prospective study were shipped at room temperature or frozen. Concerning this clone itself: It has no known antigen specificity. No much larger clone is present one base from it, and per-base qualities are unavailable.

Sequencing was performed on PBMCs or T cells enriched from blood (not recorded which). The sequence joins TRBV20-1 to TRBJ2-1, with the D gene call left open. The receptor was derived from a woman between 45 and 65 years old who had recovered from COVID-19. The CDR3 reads CSASSLAANEQFF. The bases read TGCAGTGCTAGTAGTCTGGCCGCCAATGAGCAGTTCTTC.